This T cell receptor beta chain was captured in a study of T-cell reconstitution after alpha-beta-depleted transplantation in children. It was with unique molecular identifiers that the TCRbeta library was prepared. One entry per CDR3 protein results from TCRdb running MiXCR on the PCR reads. This repertoire shows 440,000 or so distinct CDR3 sequences, 43% found once; its top ten account for 27%. General study findings and limits: The study reportedly traced alpha-beta T cells about two months after transplant to several hundred expanded graft clones. Surviving recipient T cells and thymic progenitors produced the high day-60 TCRbeta diversity seen in some patients.

About this clonotype itself: Its antigen is not known.

Germline V lookup: CDR1 LGHDT, CDR2 YNNKEL (reference sequence). Trimming took off 5 bases at V and 8 bases at J, with 18 bases between the two ends. The length of the CDR3 is 15 residues. This receptor was obtained from a girl aged 2 to 10 with aplastic anemia, due to receive a stem cell transplant. The material sequenced was PBMCs, taken before TCRalphabeta/CD19-depleted stem cell transplant. V is TRBV3-1 and J is TRBJ1-4; D possibly corresponds to TRBD1 (6 bases). The CDR3 bases are TGTGCCAGCAGCATTGGGGGGGCCTCCCAGGAAAAACTGTTTTTT. Amino acid sequence: CASSIGGASQEKLFF.